The source of this T cell receptor (beta chain) is a study of beta chain features in type 1 diabetes. This clone was counted a few times. Its antigen is unidentified. The CDR3 covers 15 residues. Losses at the gene ends were 4 bases for V and 6 bases for J; bases not matched to a gene: 9. CDR1 is SGDLS and CDR2 is YYNGEE in the germline V gene. Sorting gave populations that all exceeded 98% purity. The sequenced template was cDNA made from the entire isolated RNA. The assay was immunoSEQ multiplex PCR, and TCRdb's table has in-frame clones only and misses some. The sample has around 260,000 clones, around 21% seen once. Study-wide findings and caveats: Type 1 diabetes patients had moderately but significantly shorter TCRB CDR3s in all four CD4+ subsets. cDNA-based reads could over-represent cells with high TCR expression. Lower insertion and higher deletion counts appeared at VDJ junctions in type 1 diabetes patients.

The TCR originated in a middle-aged woman with type 1 diabetes. The chain joins TRBV9 to TRBJ2-2, with 7 bases matching TRBD1. What was sequenced was naive CD4+ T cells from blood. The CDR3 reads CASSTRTGSAGELFF. The CDR3 DNA reads TGTGCCAGCAGCACCAGGACAGGTTCGGCCGGGGAGCTGTTTTTT.